These 2 T cell receptor beta chains were all obtained from the same sample, sequenced in a study of blood T cell repertoires in COVID-19. Here immunoSEQ multiplex PCR was the method, and the copy in TCRdb shows in-frame clones only, minus some. The sample includes 300,000 or so clones, nearly 90% of them seen just once. Sequencing used PBMCs or T cells enriched from blood (not recorded which). The receptors originated from a young woman who had recovered from COVID-19.

The CDR3 sequence is CASSALTGGLGNTIYF. CDR3 nucleotide sequence: TGTGCCAGCAGCGCCTTGACAGGGGGCTTAGGAAACACCATATATTTT. The chain recombines TRBV9 with TRBJ1-3; 10 bases are a match to TRBD1. With 3 bases clipped from V and 4 bases from J, the junction kept 7 bases outside the gene matches. The germline V gene encodes CDR1 SGDLS and CDR2 YYNGEE. This CDR3 spans 16 amino acids.

The chain carries TRBV10-3 and TRBJ2-6, with no clear D. This CDR3 region has 16 residues. In germline, CDR1 is ENHRY, CDR2 SYGVKD. V lost 6 bases and J lost 10, with 22 bases in between. The CDR3 here is CAIRGVGGVTENVLTF. The CDR3 nucleotides read TGTGCCATCAGAGGAGTTGGTGGAGTTACGGAAAACGTCCTGACTTTC.